Listed here are 26 T cell receptor beta chains from one sample, sequenced in a study of CD4 T cells in relation to SARS-CoV-2 and coronaviruses. Data came from immunoSEQ multiplex PCR; TCRdb stores just in-frame clones and leaves some out. The profile covers about 26,000 clones, with just under 75% appearing a single time and roughly 21% taken by the ten largest. Unexposed donor CD4+ T cells date from about 2011-2019, before the COVID-19 pandemic. CD4+ T cells were isolated from the cells after 10 days of culture. These receptors are not linked to any known antigen. Material for sequencing was CD4+ T cells from PBMCs, cultured in vitro. The origin of the receptors is a human donor in good health.

The chain combines TRBV7-2 with TRBJ1-2; D might be TRBD1 (5 bases). The length of the CDR3 is 17 residues. Trimming shortened V by 5 bases and J by 7 bases, and 26 bases separated the two germline ends. Germline V gene data show CDR1 as SGHTA and CDR2 as FQGNSA. The CDR3 loop is CASSTPGWQAARGGYTF. In DNA, the CDR3 is TGTGCCAGCAGCACCCCCGGTTGGCAGGCCGCGAGGGGTGGCTACACCTTC.

The rearrangement links TRBV9 to TRBJ1-2; tentative D call: TRBD1 (6 bases). Germline V gene lookup returns CDR1 SGDLS and CDR2 YYNGEE. V was cut by 0 bases and J by 7 bases, with 19 bases left in between. This CDR3 region has 16 residues. CDR3 nucleotide sequence: TGTGCCAGCAGCGTAGGTTGGGGGGGGCAAGTTGGTGGCTACACCTTC. Protein sequence: CASSVGWGGQVGGYTF.

The chain uses TRBV3-1 (or the pseudogene TRBV3-2) and TRBJ1-3; maybe TRBD1 (6 bases). This CDR3 comprises 14 residues. With 3 bases removed from V and 4 bases from J, the gap between germline ends came to 10 bases. Germline CDR1 reads LGHDT; CDR2 reads YNNKEL (reference sequence). CDR3 coding DNA: TGTGCCAGCAGCCAGGCCGGGACAGGAAACACCATATATTTT. This encodes CASSQAGTGNTIYF.

V and J are TRBV28 and TRBJ2-3, with 8 bases fitting TRBD1. CDR1 and CDR2 from the germline V gene are MDHEN and SYDVKM. The CDR3 contains 17 residues. With V trimmed by 5 bases and J by 1 base, 11 bases remained unmatched. CDR3 in amino acids: CASSPGSGGIRTDTQYF. DNA for the CDR3: TGTGCCAGCAGTCCCGGTTCAGGGGGCATCCGCACAGATACGCAGTATTTT.

The J gene is TRBJ2-3, the V gene TRBV5-6, with D tentatively TRBD1 or TRBD2 (5 bases each). The CDR3 spans 18 residues. CDR1 SGHDT and CDR2 YYEEEE come from the germline V gene. V was shortened by 3 bases and J by 0 bases, with 20 bases between the two germline ends. CDR3 nucleotide sequence: TGTGCCAGCAGCTCCCCCCAGGGAGACTTGATGAGCACAGATACGCAGTATTTT. It codes for CASSSPQGDLMSTDTQYF.

The V gene is TRBV7-2, the J gene TRBJ2-3, with D perhaps TRBD2 (5 bases). Trimming removed 1 base from V and 1 base from J, with 9 bases in between. The V gene's germline CDR1 is SGHTA and CDR2 FQGNSA. The CDR3 is made up of 15 amino acids. Written as DNA, the CDR3 is TGTGCCAGCAGCTTAGAACGGCGGGGCACAGATACGCAGTATTTT. It yields the protein CASSLERRGTDTQYF.

As concerns this clone: This sample includes further DNA sequences coding for the same CDR3. The chain couples TRBV7-9 to TRBJ2-5, with 7 bases identical to TRBD2. This CDR3 region has 13 residues. CDR1 is SEHNR, CDR2 FQNEAQ, per germline (reference sequence). Losses at the gene ends were 6 bases for V and 5 bases for J; bases not matched to a gene: 6. Here the CDR3 reads CASRSGARETQYF. The CDR3 DNA reads TGTGCCAGCAGAAGCGGGGCGCGGGAGACCCAGTACTTC.

This clone has a single count. The chain uses TRBV5-1 and TRBJ2-5; 8 positions match TRBD1. CDR3 length: 15 amino acids. The V and J ends lost 0 bases and 5 bases, in that order; junction bases with no gene match: 6. CDR1 and CDR2 (germline): SGHRS, YFSETQ. The CDR3 sequence is CASSLGTGSAETQYF. CDR3 sequence (DNA): TGCGCCAGCAGCTTGGGGACAGGGTCGGCGGAGACCCAGTACTTC.

In its sample, this clone was seen once. This chain connects TRBV11-2 to TRBJ1-2; 8 bases agree with TRBD1. With 5 bases clipped from V and 3 bases from J, the junction kept 5 bases outside the gene matches. Per germline, CDR1 SGHAT and CDR2 FQNNGV. This CDR3 region has 14 residues. CDR3: CASSPRTGHYGYTF. Here the CDR3 DNA reads TGTGCCAGCAGCCCCCGGACAGGGCACTATGGCTACACCTTC.

The chain carries TRBV5-1 and TRBJ2-1; 10 bases are shared with TRBD2. The CDR3 runs 16 residues. Germline trimming cut 0 bases from V and 7 bases from J; bases unmatched to any gene: 7. Germline V gives CDR1 SGHRS, CDR2 YFSETQ. The CDR3 spells CASSLEGTSVLNEQFF. The CDR3 DNA reads TGCGCCAGCAGCTTGGAAGGGACTAGCGTCCTTAATGAGCAGTTCTTC. The full variable domain, rest sourced from reference TRBV5-1 and TRBJ2-1, is KAGVTQTPRYLIKTRGQQVTLSCSPISGHRSVSWYQQTPGQGLQFLFEYFSETQRNKGNFPGRFSGRQFSNSRSEMNVSTLELGDSALYLCASSLEGTSVLNEQFFGPGTRLTVL.

The chain employs TRBV29-1 and TRBJ1-1; 7 positions match TRBD1. Losses at the gene ends were 5 bases for V and 5 bases for J; bases not matched to a gene: 5. The germline gives CDR1 SQVTM, CDR2 ANQGSEA. The CDR3 contains 12 residues. This CDR3 is CSVQQGKTEAFF. In DNA, the CDR3 is TGCAGCGTTCAACAGGGGAAAACTGAAGCTTTCTTT.

The J gene is TRBJ2-5, the V gene TRBV5-1; no clear D gene. The CDR3 sequence is 13 residues long. V was trimmed by 1 base and J by 5 bases, leaving 9 bases between them. Germline values: CDR1 SGHRS, CDR2 YFSETQ. CDR3 amino acids: CASSLTSFETQYF. The CDR3 region has the DNA TGCGCCAGCAGCTTGACCAGCTTTGAGACCCAGTACTTC. The variable domain in full, completed from reference TRBV5-1 and TRBJ2-5, reads KAGVTQTPRYLIKTRGQQVTLSCSPISGHRSVSWYQQTPGQGLQFLFEYFSETQRNKGNFPGRFSGRQFSNSRSEMNVSTLELGDSALYLCASSLTSFETQYFGPGTRLLVL.

This chain links TRBV29-1 with TRBJ2-7, with D hard to call. The CDR3 totals 14 residues. Looked up from germline, CDR1 is SQVTM and CDR2 is ANQGSEA. V lost 4 bases and J 0 bases, leaving 13 bases between the germline ends. The CDR3 reads CSVVEFRVSYEQYF. Written as DNA, the CDR3 is TGCAGCGTTGTAGAGTTCCGCGTCTCCTACGAGCAGTACTTC.

The V and J genes are TRBV18 and TRBJ2-3; 8 bases align to TRBD2. Germline V gene lookup returns CDR1 KGHSH and CDR2 LQKENI. The CDR3 totals 17 residues. Trimming took 3 bases from V and 4 from J; bases not matched to a gene: 12. CDR3 sequence reads: CASSPALSGSSADTQYF. Here the CDR3 DNA reads TGTGCCAGCTCACCGGCCCTGAGCGGGAGTAGCGCAGATACGCAGTATTTT. The full variable domain, rest sourced from reference TRBV18 and TRBJ2-3, is NAGVMQNPRHLVRRRGQEARLRCSPMKGHSHVYWYRQLPEEGLKFMVYLQKENIIDESGMPKERFSAEFPKEGPSILRIQQVVRGDSAAYFCASSPALSGSSADTQYFGPGTRLTVL.

The gene calls are TRBV7-9 and TRBJ1-2, with no clear D. Germline CDR1 reads SEHNR; CDR2 reads FQNEAQ (reference sequence). CDR3 size: 13 residues. V was shortened by 7 bases and J by 4 bases, with 13 bases between the two germline ends. The CDR3 nucleotides are TGTGCCAGCAACCCCTCCGGCGGCTATGGCTACACCTTC. Its translation is CASNPSGGYGYTF.

The chain uses TRBV5-8 and TRBJ2-2; 8 nucleotides line up with TRBD1. Germline CDR1 and CDR2: SGHTS and YDEGEE. Trimming at V came to 0 bases and at J to 5 bases, leaving 3 bases not matched to a gene. The CDR3 is 15 amino acids. The CDR3 here is CASSLGQGATGELFF. The CDR3 DNA follows: TGTGCCAGCAGCTTGGGCCAGGGGGCGACCGGGGAGCTGTTTTTT. Full variable domain (rest looked up from reference TRBV5-8 and TRBJ2-2): EAGVTQSPTHLIKTRGQQATLRCSPISGHTSVYWYQQALGLGLQFLLWYDEGEERNRGNFPPRFSGRQFPNYSSELNVNALELEDSALYLCASSLGQGATGELFFGEGSRLTVL.

This clone was recorded a few times. The V call is TRBV5-8, the J call TRBJ1-2; D perhaps matches TRBD1 (5 bases). Looked up from germline, CDR1 is SGHTS and CDR2 is YDEGEE. V lost 0 bases, J lost 0 bases, and 6 bases lay in between. This CDR3 is 14 amino acids long. CDR3 nucleotide sequence: TGTGCCAGCAGCTTGGGGGGGTCTAACTATGGCTACACCTTC. Protein: CASSLGGSNYGYTF.

The rearrangement uses TRBV3-1 (or the pseudogene TRBV3-2) and TRBJ2-5; 11 nucleotides agree with TRBD2. This CDR3 is built from 17 residues. With 1 base clipped from V and 1 base from J, the junction kept 5 bases outside the gene matches. Germline-derived CDR1 and CDR2 are LGHDT and YNNKEL (reference sequence). The chain's CDR3 is CASSQGVSGGVQETQYF. CDR3 DNA sequence: TGTGCCAGCAGCCAAGGGGTTAGCGGGGGGGTCCAAGAGACCCAGTACTTC.

This chain uses TRBV19 with TRBJ1-2; D might be TRBD1 (5 bases). CDR3 length equals 14 residues. Trimming left V 7 bases short and J 4 bases short, with 16 bases between. Germline CDR1 LNHDA, CDR2 SQIVND (reference sequence). CDR3 loop: CASTGGLHGYGYTF. The CDR3 DNA is TGTGCCAGTACCGGGGGATTACACGGCTATGGCTACACCTTC.

This clone has a handful of counts. This chain connects TRBV2 to TRBJ1-5; 10 nucleotides align to TRBD1. V was clipped by 6 bases and J by 0 bases; unmatched bases: 8. This CDR3 region has 17 residues. The germline gives CDR1 SNHLY, CDR2 FYNNEI. The CDR3 coding sequence is TGTGCCAGCAGCTCGGGACAGGGGATTGGTAGCAATCAGCCCCAGCATTTT. It encodes CASSSGQGIGSNQPQHF. The complete variable domain, with remaining parts taken from reference TRBV2 and TRBJ1-5, reads EPEVTQTPSHQVTQMGQEVILRCVPISNHLYFYWYRQILGQKVEFLVSFYNNEISEKSEIFDDQFSVERPDGSNFTLKIRSTKLEDSAMYFCASSSGQGIGSNQPQHFGDGTRLSIL.

The V and J genes are TRBV7-2 and TRBJ1-3; perhaps TRBD1 as D (6 bases). Trimming left V 3 bases short and J 3 bases short, with 12 bases between. Germline V gene sequence: CDR1 SGHTA, CDR2 FQGNSA. The CDR3 length is 15 residues. CDR3 in DNA: TGTGCCAGCAGCTTTGCGGGGGCGCGTGGAAACACCATATATTTT. It codes for CASSFAGARGNTIYF.

The rearrangement links TRBV2 to TRBJ2-7; D may be TRBD1 (6 bases). CDR3 length: 14 amino acids. V was clipped by 5 bases and J by 2 bases, with 13 bases between them. Germline V gene sequence: CDR1 SNHLY, CDR2 FYNNEI. CDR3 in amino acids: CASSRRQVPYEQYF. The CDR3 DNA is TGTGCCAGCAGTCGCCGACAGGTCCCCTACGAGCAGTACTTC.

This chain joins TRBV7-2 and TRBJ2-3, with D maybe TRBD2 (6 bases). Germline lookup yields CDR1 SGHTA and CDR2 FQGNSA. Trimming shortened V by 5 bases and J by 0 bases, and 15 bases separated the two germline ends. This CDR3 comprises 16 residues. In nucleotides, the CDR3 is TGTGCCAGCAGCGGTGGGCGGGGATCCAGCACAGATACGCAGTATTTT. It is translated as CASSGGRGSSTDTQYF. Combining the CDR3 with reference TRBV7-2 and TRBJ2-3 gives the whole variable domain GAGVSQSPSNKVTEKGKDVELRCDPISGHTALYWYRQSLGQGLEFLIYFQGNSAPDKSGLPSDRFSAERTGGSVSTLTIQRTQQEDSAVYLCASSGGRGSSTDTQYFGPGTRLTVL.

The rearrangement joins TRBV12-3 or TRBV12-4 to TRBJ1-1, with D maybe TRBD1 (5 bases). This CDR3 has 13 residues. Between the trimmed V and J ends, which lost 6 bases and 0 bases, there was a span of 8 bases. CDR3 sequence (DNA): TGTGCCAGCAGCAAGGGGATGAACACTGAAGCTTTCTTT. This sequence encodes CASSKGMNTEAFF.

The gene calls are TRBV4-3 and TRBJ2-2; D perhaps matches TRBD1 (5 bases). This CDR3 spans 16 amino acids. V lost 0 bases and J lost 2, with 10 bases in between. Germline-derived CDR1 and CDR2 are LGHNA and YSLEER. The CDR3 DNA sequence: TGCGCCAGCAGCCAAGATGCCAGGGCTAACACCGGGGAGCTGTTTTTT. It encodes CASSQDARANTGELFF.

V and J are TRBV29-1 and TRBJ2-1, with D possibly matching TRBD1 (6 bases). This CDR3 has 14 amino acids. CDR1 and CDR2 (germline): SQVTM, ANQGSEA. With 7 bases removed from V and 3 bases from J, the gap between germline ends came to 16 bases. The CDR3 is CSATGTQIYNEQFF. The CDR3 DNA reads TGCAGCGCCACCGGGACACAGATCTACAATGAGCAGTTCTTC.